This passage covers 30 T cell receptor beta chains from one sample sequenced in a study of long-term antiretroviral therapy in people with HIV. Version v3.0 of the immunoSEQ assay was performed at survey level. TCRdb's copy holds only in-frame clones and misses some; the assay was immunoSEQ multiplex PCR. The sample lists roughly 23,000 clones, around four fifths seen once, with about 3.4% in the top ten. Sequences were derived from unsorted PBMCs, sampled 1.9 years after starting antiretroviral therapy. Receptors originate from a woman aged 50 to 65 with HIV.

V usage is TRBV27 and J usage is TRBJ1-6; 7 bases agree with TRBD1. The CDR3 consists of 15 residues. With 10 bases clipped from V and 8 bases from J, the junction kept 14 bases outside the gene matches. Looked up from germline, CDR1 is MNHEY and CDR2 is SMNVEV (reference sequence). CDR3 nucleotide sequence: TGTGCCACCCGACTAGAACGACAGGGTTATTCACCCCTCCACTTT. It is translated as CATRLERQGYSPLHF.

The chain has TRBV2 and TRBJ1-6; D uncertain. The germline V and J ends were trimmed by 4 bases and 7 bases, with 11 bases remaining between them. The length of the CDR3 is 14 residues. Germline values: CDR1 SNHLY, CDR2 FYNNEI. CDR3 in DNA: TGTGCCAGCAGTGCGGACGGAAGGAATTCACCCCTCCACTTT. Amino acid sequence: CASSADGRNSPLHF. The full variable domain, rest sourced from reference TRBV2 and TRBJ1-6, is EPEVTQTPSHQVTQMGQEVILRCVPISNHLYFYWYRQILGQKVEFLVSFYNNEISEKSEIFDDQFSVERPDGSNFTLKIRSTKLEDSAMYFCASSADGRNSPLHFGNGTRLTVT.

V is TRBV27 and J is TRBJ2-4, with D tentatively TRBD1 (5 bases). V shed 6 bases and J shed 6 bases, with 15 bases lying between them. Germline lookup yields CDR1 MNHEY and CDR2 SMNVEV (reference sequence). This CDR3 has 14 amino acids. CDR3 protein: CASRSGRELNIQYF. For the CDR3, the DNA is TGTGCCAGCAGATCGGGCAGGGAACTAAACATTCAGTACTTC.

This chain links TRBV7-9 with TRBJ2-7, with D possibly matching TRBD1 (7 bases). Germline CDR1 SEHNR, CDR2 FQNEAQ (reference sequence). The CDR3 is 15 amino acids. The ends were cut back, 4 bases at V and 3 bases at J, with 16 bases in the middle. CDR3 nucleotide sequence: TGTGCCAGCAGCTCGACTAGGGGGACAGTCTACGAGCAGTACTTC. Amino acids: CASSSTRGTVYEQYF. Looking up the rest from reference TRBV7-9 and TRBJ2-7 gives the full variable domain: DTGVSQNPRHKITKRGQNVTFRCDPISEHNRLYWYRQTLGQGPEFLTYFQNEAQLEKSRLLSDRFSAERPKGSFSTLEIQRTEQGDSAMYLCASSSTRGTVYEQYFGPGTRLTVT.

The J gene is TRBJ1-3, the V gene TRBV6-5; D possibly corresponds to TRBD1 (6 bases). The CDR3 is made up of 15 amino acids. The germline V gene has CDR1 MNHEY and CDR2 SVGAGI. The V and J ends lost 0 bases and 2 bases respectively, with 8 bases between them. The CDR3 sequence: CASSYSNRAGNTIYF. The CDR3 DNA follows: TGTGCCAGCAGTTACTCCAACAGGGCTGGAAACACCATATATTTT.

V usage is TRBV6-6 and J usage is TRBJ1-5; tentatively, D is TRBD1 (5 bases). This CDR3 is 15 amino acids long. With 2 bases removed from V and 3 bases from J, the gap between germline ends came to 11 bases. Germline V CDR1 and CDR2: MNHNY, SVGAGI (reference sequence). The CDR3, as DNA: TGTGCCAGCAGTTACCGCGGGACGGCCAATCAGCCCCAGCATTTT. Encoded protein: CASSYRGTANQPQHF.

The rearrangement joins TRBV7-2 to TRBJ2-7; 8 bases line up with TRBD1. V shed 6 bases, J shed 5 bases, and the junction held 15 bases outside the gene matches. The CDR3 is 16 residues long. Germline CDR1 and CDR2: SGHTA and FQGNSA. CDR3 region: CASRPTYGQGDDEQYF. Here the CDR3 DNA reads TGTGCCAGCAGACCTACGTATGGACAGGGTGACGACGAGCAGTACTTC.

V gene TRBV7-9 combines with J gene TRBJ2-3; D not resolved. The V gene's germline CDR1 is SEHNR and CDR2 FQNEAQ (reference sequence). The CDR3 covers 14 residues. Trimming took 2 bases from V and 0 from J, leaving 6 bases between them. The CDR3 region is CASSLSISTDTQYF. The CDR3 DNA reads TGTGCCAGCAGCTTATCTATCAGCACAGATACGCAGTATTTT.

In this sample, this clone turned up once. The chain employs TRBV11-2 and TRBJ2-3, with 10 bases fitting TRBD2. Germline CDR1 is SGHAT and CDR2 is FQNNGV. This CDR3 contains 18 residues. V shed 4 bases, J shed 2 bases, and the junction held 12 bases outside the gene matches. In nucleotides, the CDR3 is TGTGCCAGCAGCTCCAGTCCCGGACTAGCGGTCCTCACAGATACGCAGTATTTT. Protein product: CASSSSPGLAVLTDTQYF.

V and J are TRBV9 and TRBJ1-4; the D is unclear. The length of the CDR3 is 16 residues. The germline V and J ends were trimmed by 3 bases and 3 bases, with 15 bases remaining between them. Germline lookup yields CDR1 SGDLS and CDR2 YYNGEE. CDR3 coding DNA: TGTGCCAGCAGCGCCGGAACGAGGAGCGCTAATGAAAAACTGTTTTTT. Protein product: CASSAGTRSANEKLFF.

V usage is TRBV4-2 and J usage is TRBJ2-1, with D uncertain. The CDR3 runs 13 residues. Per the germline V gene, CDR1 is LGHNA and CDR2 is YNFKEQ. Between the trimmed V and J ends, which lost 3 bases and 7 bases, there was a span of 10 bases. CDR3 bases: TGTGCCAGCAGCCAGCTTGGTCTAAATGAGCAGTTCTTC. Its translation: CASSQLGLNEQFF.

The rearrangement links TRBV5-1 to TRBJ1-1, with D tentatively TRBD1 (5 bases). V lost 5 bases, J lost 2 bases, and 10 bases lay in between. Germline V gives CDR1 SGHRS, CDR2 YFSETQ. The CDR3 is made up of 13 amino acids. This chain's CDR3 is CASSQGSNTEAFF. CDR3 DNA sequence: TGCGCCAGCAGTCAGGGTAGTAACACTGAAGCTTTCTTT.

The chain is built from TRBV5-1 and TRBJ1-6; D is perhaps TRBD1 (6 bases). This CDR3 spans 15 amino acids. The germline CDR1 and CDR2 sequences are SGHRS and YFSETQ. Trimming left V 2 bases short and J 5 bases short, with 11 bases between. In DNA form, the CDR3 reads TGCGCCAGCAGCTTAACAGGGTTAAATAATTCACCCCTCCACTTT. Translating it yields CASSLTGLNNSPLHF.

The gene calls are TRBV6-6 and TRBJ1-4; 8 nucleotides match TRBD1. Germline V gives CDR1 MNHNY, CDR2 SVGAGI (reference sequence). This CDR3 comprises 14 residues. V lost 4 bases and J lost 5; bases outside the gene matches: 3. CDR3: CASSFSGGNEKLFF. The CDR3 bases are TGTGCCAGCAGTTTCTCAGGGGGCAATGAAAAACTGTTTTTT.

The chain recombines TRBV9 with TRBJ2-7; TRBD2 matches 14 bases. Germline CDR1 is SGDLS and CDR2 is YYNGEE. This CDR3 is built from 18 residues. With 0 bases clipped from V and 2 bases from J, the junction kept 7 bases outside the gene matches. This CDR3 reads CASSVGGTSGGMTYEQYF. CDR3 nucleotides: TGTGCCAGCAGCGTAGGTGGGACTAGCGGGGGAATGACCTACGAGCAGTACTTC.

The V gene is TRBV29-1, the J gene TRBJ1-2; 7 bases are shared with TRBD1. The CDR3 length is 14 residues. J lost 4 bases, V lost 2 bases, and 7 bases had no gene match. The germline V gene encodes CDR1 SQVTM and CDR2 ANQGSEA. CDR3 protein: CSVEIRAGGYGYTF. CDR3 nucleotide sequence: TGCAGCGTTGAAATCAGGGCAGGGGGCTATGGCTACACCTTC.

The rearrangement uses TRBV28 and TRBJ2-7; tentatively, D is TRBD1 or TRBD2 (5 bases each). Germline CDR1 MDHEN, CDR2 SYDVKM. Trimming took off 3 bases at V and 3 bases at J, with 12 bases between the two ends. The CDR3 contains 14 residues. The CDR3 nucleotides read TGTGCCAGCAGTTTGGGACCGATACTCTACGAGCAGTACTTC. Residues: CASSLGPILYEQYF.

The genes are TRBV10-3 and TRBJ1-6; tentative D call: TRBD1 (6 bases). The V end lost 2 bases, the J end lost 4 bases, and 6 bases lay between the germline ends. Germline CDR1 is ENHRY and CDR2 is SYGVKD. The CDR3 runs to 14 residues. The DNA of the CDR3 is TGTGCCATCAGTGAGCAGGGGTATAATTCACCCCTCCACTTT. It is translated as CAISEQGYNSPLHF.

The chain joins TRBV10-3 to TRBJ1-2; 7 bases map to TRBD1. This CDR3 has 13 amino acids. The V gene's germline CDR1 is ENHRY and CDR2 SYGVKD. J gave up 8 bases and V 6 bases, and 9 bases lay outside the gene matches. The CDR3 region is CAIRTTQGNGYTF. Written as DNA, the CDR3 is TGTGCCATCAGGACGACACAGGGGAACGGCTACACCTTC.

V gene TRBV5-6 combines with J gene TRBJ2-7, with 10 bases aligning to TRBD1. J was trimmed by 3 bases and V by 4 bases; bases with no gene match: 4. From germline, CDR1 is SGHDT and CDR2 YYEEEE. This CDR3 has 14 residues. The CDR3 coding sequence is TGTGCCAGCAGCCCGGGACAGGGGAGCTACGAGCAGTACTTC. The encoded protein is CASSPGQGSYEQYF.

The J gene is TRBJ1-2, the V gene TRBV4-3; 8 bases are a match to TRBD1. The V gene's germline CDR1 is LGHNA and CDR2 YSLEER. J gave up 8 bases and V 2 bases, and 10 bases lay outside the gene matches. CDR3 size: 15 residues. CDR3 sequence reads: CASSQSYGQGAGYTF. CDR3 DNA sequence: TGCGCCAGCAGCCAAAGCTACGGGCAGGGGGCCGGCTACACCTTC.

The chain carries TRBV28 and TRBJ1-1; D not resolved. Germline assignment: CDR1 MDHEN and CDR2 SYDVKM. This CDR3 is 13 amino acids long. V shed 3 bases and J shed 0 bases, with 5 bases lying between them. The CDR3 loop reads CASSFRLNTEAFF. Written as DNA, the CDR3 is TGTGCCAGCAGTTTCCGATTGAACACTGAAGCTTTCTTT.

In this sample, this clone turned up a few times. CDR3 nucleotides: TGTGCCAGCACCGATGGGACAGGGGCCAACGAGCAGTACTTC. This encodes CASTDGTGANEQYF. The V gene is TRBV2, the J gene TRBJ2-7; 10 bases agree with TRBD1. V was clipped by 7 bases and J by 5 bases; unmatched bases: 8. The CDR3 is made up of 14 amino acids. The germline V gene encodes CDR1 SNHLY and CDR2 FYNNEI.

The table lists this clone with a count of one. V is TRBV9 and J is TRBJ2-2; D not certain. This CDR3 region has 13 residues. V dropped 0 bases and J dropped 7 bases, with 7 bases sitting between them. Germline V gene lookup returns CDR1 SGDLS and CDR2 YYNGEE. The CDR3 sequence is CASSVETIGELFF. CDR3 nucleotide sequence: TGTGCCAGCAGCGTAGAGACGATCGGGGAGCTGTTTTTT. The full variable domain, in which reference TRBV9 and TRBJ2-2 provide the parts outside the CDR3, is DSGVTQTPKHLITATGQRVTLRCSPRSGDLSVYWYQQSLDQGLQFLIQYYNGEERAKGNILERFSAQQFPDLHSELNLSSLELGDSALYFCASSVETIGELFFGEGSRLTVL.

V is TRBV6-1 and J is TRBJ2-2; TRBD2 matches 7 bases. V shed 5 bases and J 6 bases; nucleotides not matched to a gene: 3. Germline CDR1 MNHNS, CDR2 SASEGT. This CDR3 is 13 amino acids long. The CDR3 bases are TGTGCCAGCAGTAGTACTAGCGCCGGGGAGCTGTTTTTT. Protein sequence: CASSSTSAGELFF.

The chain combines TRBV7-2 with TRBJ2-1, with TRBD2 as a possible D gene (6 bases). Per the germline V gene, CDR1 is SGHTA and CDR2 is FQGNSA. Trimming left V 2 bases short and J 6 bases short, with 14 bases between. The length of the CDR3 is 15 residues. CDR3 sequence reads: CASSLREEALNEQFF. The CDR3, as DNA: TGTGCCAGCAGCTTAAGGGAGGAGGCTCTCAATGAGCAGTTCTTC.

The V and J genes are TRBV4-2 and TRBJ2-2; 10 bases are shared with TRBD2. The germline V gene has CDR1 LGHNA and CDR2 YNFKEQ. With V trimmed by 2 bases and J by 5 bases, 14 bases remained unmatched. The CDR3 is made up of 19 amino acids. The CDR3, as DNA: TGTGCCAGCAGCCAACCCTCAGGGGGCACAGCGGGGGGGACCGGGGAGCTGTTTTTT. It yields the protein CASSQPSGGTAGGTGELFF.

The chain uses TRBV19 and TRBJ2-3; 7 bases agree with TRBD1. The CDR3 covers 17 residues. Germline loops: CDR1 LNHDA, CDR2 SQIVND (reference sequence). With 1 base clipped from V and 1 base from J, the junction kept 8 bases outside the gene matches. CDR3 residues: CASSIGARGFGTDTQYF. CDR3 bases: TGTGCCAGTAGTATAGGGGCCAGGGGGTTCGGCACAGATACGCAGTATTTT.

The CDR3 protein is CASSFGQGLRAFF. The CDR3 bases are TGTGCCAGCAGTTTTGGGCAGGGTCTTCGGGCTTTCTTT. This chain links TRBV28 with TRBJ1-1; D might be TRBD1 (5 bases). The CDR3 is made up of 13 amino acids. The V gene lost 3 bases and the J gene lost 11 bases, with 16 bases spanning the gap. Germline lookup yields CDR1 MDHEN and CDR2 SYDVKM.

This clone occurred once. The chain recombines TRBV29-1 with TRBJ2-7, with D possibly matching TRBD2 (5 bases). V was cut by 4 bases and J by 3 bases, with 10 bases left in between. This CDR3 region has 12 residues. Germline V gene lookup returns CDR1 SQVTM and CDR2 ANQGSEA. In DNA form, the CDR3 reads TGCAGCGTTGGTCTAGCAGGCTACGAGCAGTACTTC. It yields the protein CSVGLAGYEQYF.